This T cell receptor (beta chain) originates from a study of blood T cell repertoires in COVID-19. Background on the study: The origin of the acute and convalescent COVID-19 samples was the United States, Italy and Spain. T cells, B-cell-depleted T cells, or PBMCs supplied cDNA or gDNA.

Original analysis: Estimates of nucleated cell counts were drawn from the amplification of reference gene primers. Generated by immunoSEQ multiplex PCR, the TCRdb table keeps only in-frame clones and is missing some. Clonal size and the V and J genes are those of that table, whereas D and trimming came from the DNA. Among more than 60,000 clones listed, under 95% were seen once. After removal of 3 bases from V and 3 bases from J, the junction contained 7 bases not matched to a gene. In germline, CDR1 is MGHRA, CDR2 YSYEKL. This CDR3 is built from 15 residues. The clonotype originates from a human donor in a cohort sampled during active COVID-19. The specimen was peripheral blood. The chain couples TRBV4-1 to TRBJ2-7; 8 nucleotides align to TRBD1. Here the CDR3 reads CASSQGQASDYEQYF. CDR3 DNA: TGCGCCAGCAGCCAGGGACAGGCTTCTGACTACGAGCAGTACTTC.